These 32 T cell receptor beta chains came from one sample sequenced in a study of CD8 T cells in ankylosing spondylitis. A single record per CDR3 protein comes from TCRdb applying MiXCR to the 5' RACE reads. The sample carries some 270,000 distinct CDR3 sequences, 32% recorded once. Sequencing used blood, either unsorted or a sorted T cell fraction (not recorded which). All receptors come from a male donor with ankylosing spondylitis or in good health (not recorded which).

This clonotype was detected a few times. The chain combines TRBV20-1 with TRBJ2-7; D may be TRBD2 (6 bases). With 4 bases removed from V and 3 bases from J, the gap between germline ends came to 13 bases. The CDR3 consists of 13 residues. Germline V gene sequence: CDR1 DFQATT, CDR2 SNEGSKA (reference sequence). The CDR3 sequence is CSATERLVYEQYF. The CDR3 region has the DNA TGCAGTGCTACCGAAAGACTAGTCTACGAGCAGTACTTC.

The table lists this clonotype with a few counts. The DNA for the CDR3 is TGCAGTGCTAGATCGACTAGCGGGTACGAGCAGTACTTC. Its protein product is CSARSTSGYEQYF. The J gene is TRBJ2-7, the V gene TRBV20-1, with 10 positions matching TRBD2. V lost 2 bases and J lost 4; bases outside the gene matches: 2. Germline assignment: CDR1 DFQATT and CDR2 SNEGSKA (reference sequence). The CDR3 totals 13 residues.

V and J are TRBV27 and TRBJ1-2; maybe TRBD1 (6 bases). Germline-derived CDR1 and CDR2 are MNHEY and SMNVEV (reference sequence). V was cut by 4 bases and J by 0 bases, with 15 bases left in between. The CDR3 has 16 residues. This CDR3 reads CASSSSTGLANYGYTF. The CDR3 DNA follows: TGTGCCAGCAGTTCATCGACAGGACTAGCTAACTATGGCTACACCTTC.

This clonotype has just a few counts. V and J are TRBV20-1 and TRBJ2-2; unclear D gene. The V end lost 0 bases, the J end lost 0 bases, and 8 bases lay between the germline ends. CDR3 size: 15 residues. Germline V gene sequence: CDR1 DFQATT, CDR2 SNEGSKA (reference sequence). CDR3 amino acids: CSARDYGANTGELFF. The CDR3 DNA follows: TGCAGTGCTAGAGATTATGGGGCGAACACCGGGGAGCTGTTTTTT.

The genes are TRBV29-1 and TRBJ2-3; D possibly matches TRBD1 or TRBD2 (5 bases each). The CDR3 length is 12 residues. The germline CDR1 and CDR2 sequences are SQVTM and ANQGSEA. V was shortened by 3 bases and J by 3 bases, with 7 bases between the two germline ends. CDR3 sequence reads: CSVEWGTDTQYF. In DNA form, the CDR3 reads TGCAGCGTTGAGTGGGGGACAGATACGCAGTATTTT.

Only a few counts were recorded for this clonotype. V and J are TRBV12-3 or TRBV12-4 and TRBJ2-1; 10 nucleotides agree with TRBD2. The CDR3 contains 13 residues. The V and J ends lost 6 bases and 9 bases, in that order; junction bases with no gene match: 5. DNA for the CDR3: TGTGCCAGCAGCGGGACTAGCGCGAGTGAGCAGTTCTTC. It is translated as CASSGTSASEQFF.

This clonotype appeared a few times. The chain uses TRBV5-1 and TRBJ2-7, with 12 bases aligning to TRBD1. The CDR3 is 15 residues long. CDR1 is SGHRS and CDR2 is YFSETQ in the germline V gene. Trimming removed 4 bases from V and 7 bases from J; junction bases left unmatched: 9. As DNA, the CDR3 is TGCGCCAGCAGCGATCCGGGACAGGGGGCCAAGGAGCAGTACTTC. It is translated as CASSDPGQGAKEQYF.

This clonotype was counted between two and nine times. The rearrangement joins TRBV9 to TRBJ2-3; TRBD2 aligns across 8 bases. Germline CDR1 reads SGDLS; CDR2 reads YYNGEE. V lost 0 bases to trimming and J lost 4 bases; unmatched junction nucleotides: 7. This CDR3 comprises 16 residues. The CDR3 sequence: CASSVVGGGASDTQYF. DNA of the CDR3: TGTGCCAGCAGCGTAGTCGGGGGGGGCGCCTCAGATACGCAGTATTTT.

The V call is TRBV20-1, the J call TRBJ2-7; D is uncertain. The CDR3 length is 11 residues. Between the trimmed V and J ends, which lost 5 bases and 7 bases, there was a span of 12 bases. Germline V CDR1 and CDR2: DFQATT, SNEGSKA (reference sequence). For the CDR3, the DNA is TGCAGTGCTCCGGTGGAGTCAGAGCAGTACTTC. Its protein product is CSAPVESEQYF.

The chain joins TRBV12-3 or TRBV12-4 to TRBJ1-4; D is undetermined. This CDR3 has 13 residues. Trimming removed 2 bases at V and 7 bases at J, with 8 bases between. The CDR3 loop is CASSLSGVEKLFF. DNA for the CDR3: TGTGCCAGCAGTTTATCCGGAGTTGAAAAACTGTTTTTT.

This clonotype has just a few counts. In nucleotides, the CDR3 is TGTGCCAGCAGTTTCGAGACAGGGCCCCACGAGCAGTACTTC. Its protein product is CASSFETGPHEQYF. The chain uses TRBV12-3 or TRBV12-4 and TRBJ2-7; TRBD1 aligns across 7 bases. This CDR3 spans 14 amino acids. The J segment lost 5 bases and the V segment lost 3 bases, leaving 7 bases of the junction unmatched.

This clonotype appeared a single time. V usage is TRBV9 and J usage is TRBJ1-2; 9 bases map to TRBD1. V shed 4 bases and J 8 bases; nucleotides not matched to a gene: 6. CDR1 is SGDLS and CDR2 is YYNGEE in the germline V gene. This CDR3 has 13 amino acids. DNA of the CDR3: TGTGCCAGCAGCCCACAGGGGGCATGGGGCTACACCTTC. Protein: CASSPQGAWGYTF.

The V call is TRBV12-3 or TRBV12-4, the J call TRBJ2-1, with 11 bases identical to TRBD2. The CDR3 has 15 amino acids. Losses at the gene ends were 6 bases for V and 9 bases for J; bases not matched to a gene: 10. The CDR3 protein is CASRGVAGGKGEQFF. The CDR3 DNA is TGTGCCAGCAGAGGGGTAGCGGGGGGGAAAGGTGAGCAGTTCTTC.

The rearrangement links TRBV11-2 to TRBJ2-1; no clear D. V was pared by 2 bases and J by 7 bases, with 18 bases between. Germline CDR1 and CDR2: SGHAT and FQNNGV. CDR3 size: 16 residues. The CDR3 coding sequence is TGTGCCAGCAGCTTACGTGGGGTCCGGCTGGGGAATGAGCAGTTCTTC. This sequence encodes CASSLRGVRLGNEQFF.

The V call is TRBV11-1, the J call TRBJ2-7; tentative D call: TRBD1 (6 bases). This CDR3 has 14 amino acids. V lost 5 bases and J 0 bases, leaving 11 bases between the germline ends. CDR1 is SGHAT, CDR2 FQDESV, per germline (reference sequence). CDR3 bases: TGTGCCAGCAGCACCACAGGGTTCTCCTACGAGCAGTACTTC. Protein product: CASSTTGFSYEQYF. Using reference TRBV11-1 and TRBJ2-7 for the parts outside the CDR3, the full variable domain is EAEVAQSPRYKITEKSQAVAFWCDPISGHATLYWYRQILGQGPELLVQFQDESVVDDSQLPKDRFSAERLKGVDSTLKIQPAELGDSAMYLCASSTTGFSYEQYFGPGTRLTVT.

This clonotype was observed a few times. The chain is built from TRBV20-1 and TRBJ2-7; D ambiguous. Germline values: CDR1 DFQATT, CDR2 SNEGSKA (reference sequence). The V gene lost 3 bases and the J gene lost 1 base, with 7 bases spanning the gap. This CDR3 has 12 residues. CDR3 amino acids: CSASEPSYEQYF. CDR3 nucleotide sequence: TGCAGTGCTAGCGAGCCATCCTACGAGCAGTACTTC.

This clonotype was observed a single time. V and J are TRBV7-9 and TRBJ1-6, with TRBD1 matching 12 bases. Per the germline V gene, CDR1 is SEHNR and CDR2 is FQNEAQ (reference sequence). The CDR3 has 15 residues. V shed 3 bases and J 10 bases; nucleotides not matched to a gene: 4. The CDR3 is CASSFAGTGGSPLHF. The CDR3 DNA is TGTGCCAGCAGCTTCGCCGGGACAGGGGGCTCACCCCTCCACTTT.

As DNA, the CDR3 is TGCGCCAGCAGCTTGGCCCCTCGGGGGAGTTCAACTAATGAAAAACTGTTTTTT. This codes for CASSLAPRGSSTNEKLFF. The gene calls are TRBV5-1 and TRBJ1-4; D possibly corresponds to TRBD1 (5 bases). Trimming took off 0 bases at V and 0 bases at J, with 15 bases between the two ends. CDR3 length: 18 amino acids. The germline CDR1 and CDR2 sequences are SGHRS and YFSETQ.

The sample holds a few counts of this clonotype. One end of the junction does not line up with germline, which may come from a read error. This chain uses TRBV20-1 with TRBJ2-7, with 7 bases aligning to TRBD2. CDR3 length: 17 residues. The germline V gene encodes CDR1 DFQATT and CDR2 SNEGSKA (reference sequence). CDR3 sequence reads: CCARDGEGTPNVHEQYF. DNA for the CDR3: TGCTGTGCTAGAGATGGGGAGGGCACACCGAATGTCCACGAGCAGTACTTC.

The table lists this clonotype with a few counts. The CDR3 coding sequence is TGTGCCAGCAGTCCCCAGGAGACTAGCGGGGGGTCGGATACGCAGTATTTT. Residues: CASSPQETSGGSDTQYF. The gene calls are TRBV6-4 and TRBJ2-3; 13 bases match TRBD2. The germline V gene encodes CDR1 MRHNA and CDR2 SNTAGT. The junction had 11 bases not matched to a gene; V was cut back by 5 bases and J by 6 bases. CDR3 length: 17 amino acids.

The chain carries TRBV5-1 and TRBJ1-2; 8 positions agree with TRBD1. Germline lookup yields CDR1 SGHRS and CDR2 YFSETQ. The CDR3 spans 14 residues. The J segment lost 4 bases and the V segment lost 3 bases, leaving 5 bases of the junction unmatched. CDR3 coding DNA: TGCGCCAGCAGCTGGACAGGGCAGCCCTATGGCTACACCTTC. Its translation: CASSWTGQPYGYTF.

This clonotype was detected a few times. CDR3 protein: CSATGALTDTQYF. CDR3 sequence (DNA): TGCAGTGCTACGGGGGCCCTCACAGATACGCAGTATTTT. The rearrangement uses TRBV20-1 and TRBJ2-3; either TRBD1 or TRBD2 may supply D (6 bases each). Trimming took off 4 bases at V and 2 bases at J, with 10 bases between the two ends. CDR1 is DFQATT and CDR2 is SNEGSKA in the germline V gene (reference sequence). The CDR3 runs to 13 residues.

This clonotype was seen more than once but under ten times. The chain is built from TRBV6-5 and TRBJ2-1, with D unclear. Germline V lookup: CDR1 MNHEY, CDR2 SVGAGI. The CDR3 totals 16 residues. Trimming shortened V by 6 bases and J by 0 bases, and 15 bases separated the two germline ends. CDR3 coding DNA: TGTGCCAGCAGGGTTCCCCGAGTAAGCTCCTACAATGAGCAGTTCTTC. This codes for CASRVPRVSSYNEQFF.

This chain uses TRBV20-1 with TRBJ2-1; TRBD1 matches at 9 bases. Trimming cost V 5 bases and J 4 bases; bases outside gene matches: 9. The germline V gene encodes CDR1 DFQATT and CDR2 SNEGSKA (reference sequence). The CDR3 loop spans 15 amino acids. CDR3 in amino acids: CSAFRNRGLYNEQFF. Here the CDR3 DNA reads TGCAGTGCTTTCCGGAACAGGGGGCTTTACAATGAGCAGTTCTTC.

This clonotype was counted many times. The chain joins TRBV20-1 to TRBJ2-7, with unresolved D. Trimming pared 5 bases from V and 6 bases from J, leaving 8 bases between. In germline, CDR1 is DFQATT, CDR2 SNEGSKA (reference sequence). The CDR3 has 10 amino acids. Here the CDR3 reads CSAPVVEQYF. The CDR3 DNA reads as TGCAGTGCTCCGGTTGTCGAGCAGTACTTC.

The rearrangement joins TRBV27 to TRBJ1-2; 7 bases are shared with TRBD1. Trimming cost V 2 bases and J 2 bases; bases outside gene matches: 2. CDR3 length: 14 residues. Germline V gives CDR1 MNHEY, CDR2 SMNVEV (reference sequence). In DNA, the CDR3 is TGTGCCAGCAGTTTACAGGGGGTAAACTATGGCTACACCTTC. Protein: CASSLQGVNYGYTF.

This clonotype was counted many times. The chain couples TRBV6-1 to TRBJ2-2; no firm D call. The CDR3 is 14 amino acids. The V end was cut by 5 bases, the J end by 4 bases, with 11 bases between. CDR1 MNHNS and CDR2 SASEGT come from the germline V gene. In nucleotides, the CDR3 is TGTGCCAGCAGTCCCTGGGCAAGCACCGGGGAGCTGTTTTTT. It is translated as CASSPWASTGELFF.

In this sample, this clonotype turned up a few times. The rearrangement uses TRBV20-1 and TRBJ1-1; D ambiguous. The V gene lost 6 bases and the J gene lost 1 base, with 15 bases spanning the gap. The CDR3 length is 14 residues. The germline V gene has CDR1 DFQATT and CDR2 SNEGSKA (reference sequence). In DNA, the CDR3 is TGCAGTGCCGGAGCGTTACAGCGGAACACTGAAGCTTTCTTT. Protein product: CSAGALQRNTEAFF.

A few counts support this clonotype. The V gene is TRBV12-3 or TRBV12-4, the J gene TRBJ1-5, with 7 nucleotides matching TRBD1. V shed 7 bases and J 6 bases; nucleotides not matched to a gene: 6. The CDR3 has 13 amino acids. The CDR3 is CASTIQGGQPQHF. CDR3 in DNA: TGTGCCAGCACCATTCAGGGGGGTCAGCCCCAGCATTTT.

V is TRBV13 and J is TRBJ2-3, with 8 bases lining up with TRBD2. Per germline, CDR1 PRHDT and CDR2 FYEKMQ (reference sequence). CDR3 size: 15 residues. The V and J ends lost 2 bases and 4 bases, in that order; junction bases with no gene match: 5. This chain's CDR3 is CASSLRGLASDTQYF. As DNA, the CDR3 is TGTGCCAGCAGCTTAAGAGGACTAGCTTCAGATACGCAGTATTTT.

This rearrangement joins TRBV6-5 to TRBJ2-3; D unclear. This CDR3 contains 15 residues. Germline values: CDR1 MNHEY, CDR2 SVGAGI. V gave up 2 bases and J gave up 5 bases, with 14 bases separating them. Here the CDR3 reads CASSYSGPSGDTQYF. The CDR3 DNA reads TGTGCCAGCAGTTACAGTGGTCCATCGGGAGATACGCAGTATTTT.

The chain is built from TRBV12-3 or TRBV12-4 and TRBJ2-5; no firm D call. Trimming took 6 bases from V and 5 from J, leaving 7 bases between them. The CDR3 spans 11 residues. The chain's CDR3 is CASRSDETQYF. The CDR3 nucleotides are TGTGCCAGCAGGAGTGATGAGACCCAGTACTTC.